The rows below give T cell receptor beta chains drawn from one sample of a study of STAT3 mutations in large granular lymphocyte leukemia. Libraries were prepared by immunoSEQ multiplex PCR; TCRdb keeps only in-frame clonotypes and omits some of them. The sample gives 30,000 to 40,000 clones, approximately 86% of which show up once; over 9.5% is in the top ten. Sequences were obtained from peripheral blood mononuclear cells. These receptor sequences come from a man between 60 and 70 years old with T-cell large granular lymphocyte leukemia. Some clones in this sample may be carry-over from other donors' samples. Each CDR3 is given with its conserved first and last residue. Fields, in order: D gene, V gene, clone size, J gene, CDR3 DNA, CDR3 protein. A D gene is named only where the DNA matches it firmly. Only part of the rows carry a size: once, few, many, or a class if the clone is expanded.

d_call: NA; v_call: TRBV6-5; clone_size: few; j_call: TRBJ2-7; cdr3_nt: TGTGCCAGCAGTTACCATCCCGGGACCTCCTACGAGCAGTACTTC; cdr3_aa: CASSYHPGTSYEQYF
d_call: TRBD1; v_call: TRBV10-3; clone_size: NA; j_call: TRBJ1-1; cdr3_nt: TGTGCCATCAGAGGGACAGGGGGTGACACTGAAGCTTTCTTT; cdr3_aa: CAIRGTGGDTEAFF
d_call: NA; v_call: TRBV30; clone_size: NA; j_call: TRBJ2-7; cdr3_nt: TGTGCCTGGCGGGGGGGGACAGGGCCCTACGAGCAGTACTTC; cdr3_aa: CAWRGGTGPYEQYF
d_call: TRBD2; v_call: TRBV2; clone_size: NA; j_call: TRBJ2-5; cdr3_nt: TGTGCCAGCAGTGAATCTAGCGGGAGGTTGGAGACCCAGTACTTC; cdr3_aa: CASSESSGRLETQYF
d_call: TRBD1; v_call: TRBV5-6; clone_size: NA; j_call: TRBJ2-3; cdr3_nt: TGTGCCAGCAGCTTGCCCGGGACAGGGGTGGCAGATACGCAGTATTTT; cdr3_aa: CASSLPGTGVADTQYF
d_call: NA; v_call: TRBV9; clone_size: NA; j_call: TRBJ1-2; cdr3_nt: TGTGCCAGCAGCGTAGCCGCACAGGGTTTCGGCTACACCTTC; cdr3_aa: CASSVAAQGFGYTF
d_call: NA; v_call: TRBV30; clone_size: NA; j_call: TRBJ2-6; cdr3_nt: TGTGCCTGGAGTAGAGGGGATTTTAGGCCCTCTGGGGCCAACGTCCTGACTTTC; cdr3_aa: CAWSRGDFRPSGANVLTF
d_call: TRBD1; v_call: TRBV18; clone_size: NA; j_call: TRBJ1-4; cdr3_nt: TGTGCCAGCTCACCAACAGGGGACGAAAAACTGTTTTTT; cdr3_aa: CASSPTGDEKLFF
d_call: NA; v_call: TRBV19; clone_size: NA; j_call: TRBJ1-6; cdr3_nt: TGTGCCAGTAGTCCGAAAGGATTCCCCCTCCACTTT; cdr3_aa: CASSPKGFPLHF
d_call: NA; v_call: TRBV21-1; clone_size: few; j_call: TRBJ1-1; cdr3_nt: TGTGCCAGCAGCAAACGGTTTATGAACACTGAAGCTTTCTTT; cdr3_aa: CASSKRFMNTEAFF
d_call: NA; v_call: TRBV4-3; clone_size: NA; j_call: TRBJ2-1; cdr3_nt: TGCGCCAGCAGCCAAGCCGGCGGAGGGGGGGATGAGCAGTTCTTC; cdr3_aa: CASSQAGGGGDEQFF
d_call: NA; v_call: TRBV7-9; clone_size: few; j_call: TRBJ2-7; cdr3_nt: TGTGCCAGCAGCCGCTCCTACGAGCAGTACTTC; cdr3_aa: CASSRSYEQYF
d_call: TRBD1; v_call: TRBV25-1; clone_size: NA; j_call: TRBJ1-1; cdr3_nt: TGTGCCAGCAGTGACCTAAGGACAGGAGGCACTGAAGCTTTCTTT; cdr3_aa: CASSDLRTGGTEAFF
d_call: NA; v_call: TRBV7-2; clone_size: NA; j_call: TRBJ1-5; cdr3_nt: TGTGCCAGCAGCTTATTCCGGCAGCCCCAGCATTTT; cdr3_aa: CASSLFRQPQHF
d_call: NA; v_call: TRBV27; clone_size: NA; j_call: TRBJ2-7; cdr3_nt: TGTGCCAGCAGTTTAGGGTCATCAGGTAGCTACGAGCAGTACTTC; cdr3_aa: CASSLGSSGSYEQYF
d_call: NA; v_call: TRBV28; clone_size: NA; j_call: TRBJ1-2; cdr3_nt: TGTGCCAGCAGATCAGGACGGCTCTATGGCTACACCTTC; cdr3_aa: CASRSGRLYGYTF
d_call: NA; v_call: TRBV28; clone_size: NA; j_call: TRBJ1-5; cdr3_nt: TGTGCCAGCAGTTTAAGTGGCAGGTCGGGTCAGCCCCAGCATTTT; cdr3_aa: CASSLSGRSGQPQHF
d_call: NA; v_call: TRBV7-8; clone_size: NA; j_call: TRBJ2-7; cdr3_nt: TGTGCCAGCAGCTTGCCTGGTGAGCAGTACTTC; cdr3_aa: CASSLPGEQYF
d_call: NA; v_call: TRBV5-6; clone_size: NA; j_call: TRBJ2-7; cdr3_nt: TGTGCCAGCAGCTTGATTCTGGCCGACTCCTACGAGCAGTACTTC; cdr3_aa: CASSLILADSYEQYF
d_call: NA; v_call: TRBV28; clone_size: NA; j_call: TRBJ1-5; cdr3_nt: TGTGCCAGCACAGAAGCGGGCCGCGGGGGTCAGCCCCAGCATTTT; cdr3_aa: CASTEAGRGGQPQHF
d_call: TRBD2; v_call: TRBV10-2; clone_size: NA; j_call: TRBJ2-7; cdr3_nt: TGCGCCAGCAGTGAGTCGAGTAGCGGGCCATACGAGCAGTACTTC; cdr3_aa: CASSESSSGPYEQYF
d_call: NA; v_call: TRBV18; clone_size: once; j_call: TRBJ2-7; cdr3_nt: TGTGCCAGCTCACCGGGGGGGGCCGCCTACGAGCAGTACTTC; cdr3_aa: CASSPGGAAYEQYF
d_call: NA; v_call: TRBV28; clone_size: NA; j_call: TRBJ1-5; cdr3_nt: TGTGCCAGCAGTTTAACAACGGCACCTTATAGCAATCAGCCCCAGCATTTT; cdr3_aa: CASSLTTAPYSNQPQHF
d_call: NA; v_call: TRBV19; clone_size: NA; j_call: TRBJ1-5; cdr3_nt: TGTGCCAGTAGAATGTTGGCAGGGGAGGATCAGCCCCAGCATTTT; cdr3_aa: CASRMLAGEDQPQHF
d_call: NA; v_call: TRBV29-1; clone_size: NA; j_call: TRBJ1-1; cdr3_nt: TGCAGCGGTAATGCAGCTACCGACTTGAACACTGAAGCTTTCTTT; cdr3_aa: CSGNAATDLNTEAFF
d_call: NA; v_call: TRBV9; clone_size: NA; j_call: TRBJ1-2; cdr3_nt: TGTGCCAGCAGCGTAGGGGACGGGGGCCTAAACTATGGCTACACCTTC; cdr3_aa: CASSVGDGGLNYGYTF
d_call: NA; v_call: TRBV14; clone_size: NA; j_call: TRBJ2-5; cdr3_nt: TGTGCCAGCAGCCAAGGGGGGGCCCCAGAGACCCAGTACTTC; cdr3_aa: CASSQGGAPETQYF
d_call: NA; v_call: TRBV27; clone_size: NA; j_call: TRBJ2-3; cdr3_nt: TGTGCCAGCAGTTTAGGGGGAGCAAGGGATACGCAGTATTTT; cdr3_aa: CASSLGGARDTQYF
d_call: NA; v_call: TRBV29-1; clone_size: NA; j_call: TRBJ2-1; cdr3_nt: TGCAGCGTTCTAAACCGAGAGCAGTTCTTC; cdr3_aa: CSVLNREQFF
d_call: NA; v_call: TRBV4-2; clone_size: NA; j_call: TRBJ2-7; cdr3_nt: TGTGCCAGCAGCCAAGATGCCTACGAGCAGTACTTC; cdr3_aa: CASSQDAYEQYF
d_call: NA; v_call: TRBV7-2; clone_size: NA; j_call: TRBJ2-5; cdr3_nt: TGTGCCAGCAGCTTATCCGCGGCCCAAGAGACCCAGTACTTC; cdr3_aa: CASSLSAAQETQYF
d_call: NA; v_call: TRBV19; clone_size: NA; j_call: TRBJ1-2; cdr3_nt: TGTGCCAGCCATTGGGGCCAGGCGCACTATGGCTACACCTTC; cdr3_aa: CASHWGQAHYGYTF
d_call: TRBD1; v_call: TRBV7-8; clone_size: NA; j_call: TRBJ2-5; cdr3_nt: TGTGCCAGCAGCGCTGTCCCCTCCCGGGACAGGGGGCAGGAGACCCAGTACTTC; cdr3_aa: CASSAVPSRDRGQETQYF
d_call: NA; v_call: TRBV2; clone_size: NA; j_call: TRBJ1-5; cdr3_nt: TGTGCCAGCATGGGGCAGGTCAATCAGCCCCAGCATTTT; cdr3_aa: CASMGQVNQPQHF
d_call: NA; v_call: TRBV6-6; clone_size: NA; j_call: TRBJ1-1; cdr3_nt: TGTGCCAGCAGTTACCAGGCACAGGGTCTGGACCTTGAAGCTTTCTTT; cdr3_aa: CASSYQAQGLDLEAFF
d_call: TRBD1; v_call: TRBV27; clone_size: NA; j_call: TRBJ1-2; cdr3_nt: TGTGCCAGCAGTTCCCTTACCGGACAGGGCCACTATGGCTACACCTTC; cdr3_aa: CASSSLTGQGHYGYTF
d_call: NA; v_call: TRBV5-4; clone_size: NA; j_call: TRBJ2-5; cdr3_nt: TGTGCCAGCAGCCGAGACCCGGTAGAGACCCAGTACTTC; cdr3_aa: CASSRDPVETQYF
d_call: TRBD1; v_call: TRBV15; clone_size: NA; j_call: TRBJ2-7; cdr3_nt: TGTGCCACCAGCAGATCAAGACAGGGGACGTACGAGCAGTACTTC; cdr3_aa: CATSRSRQGTYEQYF
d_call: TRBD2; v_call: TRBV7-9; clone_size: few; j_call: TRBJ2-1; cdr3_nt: TGTGCCAGCAGCTTGCTCATAACGGGGGGTAACAATGAGCAGTTCTTC; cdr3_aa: CASSLLITGGNNEQFF
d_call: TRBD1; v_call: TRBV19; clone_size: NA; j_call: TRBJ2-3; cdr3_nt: TGTGCCAGTAGTGTGACAGGGGATAGCACAGATACGCAGTATTTT; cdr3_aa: CASSVTGDSTDTQYF
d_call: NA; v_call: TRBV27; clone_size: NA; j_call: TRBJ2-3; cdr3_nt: TGTGCCAGCAGTTTATTCCCCCATGGGGGAGGAGATACGCAGTATTTT; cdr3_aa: CASSLFPHGGGDTQYF
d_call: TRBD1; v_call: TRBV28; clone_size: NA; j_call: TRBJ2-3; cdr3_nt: TGTGCCAGCAGTTCACGAGGACAGGCCTTGGATACGCAGTATTTT; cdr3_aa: CASSSRGQALDTQYF